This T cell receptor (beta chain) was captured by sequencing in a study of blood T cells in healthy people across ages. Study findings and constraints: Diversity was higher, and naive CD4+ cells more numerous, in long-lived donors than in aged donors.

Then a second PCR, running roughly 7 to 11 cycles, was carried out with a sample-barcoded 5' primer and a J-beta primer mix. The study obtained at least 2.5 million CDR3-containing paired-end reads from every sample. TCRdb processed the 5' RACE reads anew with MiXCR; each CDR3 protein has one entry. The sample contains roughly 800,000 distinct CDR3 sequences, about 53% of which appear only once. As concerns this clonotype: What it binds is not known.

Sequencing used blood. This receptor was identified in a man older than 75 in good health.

In DNA, the CDR3 is TGTGCCAGCAGCTGGGATGTCGGGACAGCTACCTACGAGCAGTACTTC. This gives the protein CASSWDVGTATYEQYF. This chain joins TRBV5-5 and TRBJ2-7; TRBD1 matches at 7 bases. The length of the CDR3 is 16 residues. Germline loops: CDR1 SGHKS, CDR2 YYEKEE (reference sequence). J lost 2 bases, V lost 3 bases, and 11 bases had no gene match.